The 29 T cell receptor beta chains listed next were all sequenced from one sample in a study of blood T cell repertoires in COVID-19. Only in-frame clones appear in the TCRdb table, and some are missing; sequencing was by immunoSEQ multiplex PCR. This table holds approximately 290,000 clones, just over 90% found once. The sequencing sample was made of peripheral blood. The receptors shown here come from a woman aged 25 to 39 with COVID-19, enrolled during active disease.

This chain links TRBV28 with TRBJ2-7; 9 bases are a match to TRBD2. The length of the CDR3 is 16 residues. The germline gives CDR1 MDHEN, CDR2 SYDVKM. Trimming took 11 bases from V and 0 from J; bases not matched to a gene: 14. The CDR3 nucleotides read TGTGCCTACATTATGGGGCGGGAGGGTTTCTCCTACGAGCAGTACTTC. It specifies CAYIMGREGFSYEQYF.

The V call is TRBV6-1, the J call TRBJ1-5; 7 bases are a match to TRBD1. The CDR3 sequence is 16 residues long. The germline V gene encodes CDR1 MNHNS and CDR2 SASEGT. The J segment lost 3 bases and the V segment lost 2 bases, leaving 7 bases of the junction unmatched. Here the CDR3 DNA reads TGTGCCAGCAGTGAACCACTGACAGGGCCCAATCAGCCCCAGCATTTT. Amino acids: CASSEPLTGPNQPQHF.

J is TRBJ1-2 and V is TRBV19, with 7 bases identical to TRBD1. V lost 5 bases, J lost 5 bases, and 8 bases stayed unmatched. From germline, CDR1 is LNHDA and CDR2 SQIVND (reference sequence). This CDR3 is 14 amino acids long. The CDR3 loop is CASSPDRTSYGYTF. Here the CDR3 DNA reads TGTGCCAGTAGTCCGGACAGGACTTCTTATGGCTACACCTTC.

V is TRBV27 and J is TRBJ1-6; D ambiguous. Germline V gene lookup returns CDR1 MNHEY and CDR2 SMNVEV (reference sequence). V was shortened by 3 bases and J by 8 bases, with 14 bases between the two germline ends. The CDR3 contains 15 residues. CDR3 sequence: CASSFYAQEDSPLHF. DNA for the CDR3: TGTGCCAGCAGTTTTTATGCGCAGGAGGATTCACCCCTCCACTTT.

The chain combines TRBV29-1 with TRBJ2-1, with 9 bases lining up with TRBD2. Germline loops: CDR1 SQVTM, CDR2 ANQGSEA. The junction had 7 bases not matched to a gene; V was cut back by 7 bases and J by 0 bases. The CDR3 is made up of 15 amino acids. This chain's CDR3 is CSAASGTPSYNEQFF. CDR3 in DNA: TGCAGCGCCGCTAGCGGGACACCCTCCTACAATGAGCAGTTCTTC.

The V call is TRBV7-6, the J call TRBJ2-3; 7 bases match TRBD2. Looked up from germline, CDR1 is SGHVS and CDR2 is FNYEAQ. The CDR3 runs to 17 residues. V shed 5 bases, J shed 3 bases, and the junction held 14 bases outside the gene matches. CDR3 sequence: CASSQTRRWEGTDTQYF. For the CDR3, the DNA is TGTGCCAGCAGCCAGACACGGCGGTGGGAGGGGACAGATACGCAGTATTTT. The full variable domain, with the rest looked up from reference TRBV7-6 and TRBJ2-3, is GAGVSQSPRYKVTKRGQDVALRCDPISGHVSLYWYRQALGQGPEFLTYFNYEAQQDKSGLPNDRFSAERPEGSISTLTIQRTEQRDSAMYRCASSQTRRWEGTDTQYFGPGTRLTVL.

In DNA form, the CDR3 reads TGTGCCATCAGTGAGTCGACAGAAGCTTTCTTT. Amino acids: CAISESTEAFF. The chain links TRBV10-3 to TRBJ1-1; D gene uncertain. Between the trimmed V and J ends, which lost 0 bases and 8 bases, there was a span of 4 bases. Germline assignment: CDR1 ENHRY and CDR2 SYGVKD. CDR3 length: 11 amino acids.

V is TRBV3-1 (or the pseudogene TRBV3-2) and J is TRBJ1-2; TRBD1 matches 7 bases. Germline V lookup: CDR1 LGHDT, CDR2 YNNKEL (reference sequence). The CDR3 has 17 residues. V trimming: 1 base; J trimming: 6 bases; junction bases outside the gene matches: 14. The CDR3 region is CASSQGTHYRGGDGYTF. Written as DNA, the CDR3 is TGTGCCAGCAGCCAAGGAACGCACTACAGGGGTGGAGATGGCTACACCTTC.

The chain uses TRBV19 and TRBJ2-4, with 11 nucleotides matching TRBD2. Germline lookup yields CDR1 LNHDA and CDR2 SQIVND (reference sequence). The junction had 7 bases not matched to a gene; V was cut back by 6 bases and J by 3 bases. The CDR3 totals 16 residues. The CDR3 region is CASSQLAGVGKNIQYF. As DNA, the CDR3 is TGTGCCAGTAGCCAACTAGCGGGAGTGGGCAAAAACATTCAGTACTTC.

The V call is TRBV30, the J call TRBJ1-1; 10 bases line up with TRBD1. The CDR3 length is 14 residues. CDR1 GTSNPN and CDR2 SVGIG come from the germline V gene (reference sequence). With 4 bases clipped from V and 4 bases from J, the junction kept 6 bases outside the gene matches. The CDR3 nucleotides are TGTGCCTGGAATCCCGGGACAGGGGTCACTGAAGCTTTCTTT. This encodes CAWNPGTGVTEAFF.

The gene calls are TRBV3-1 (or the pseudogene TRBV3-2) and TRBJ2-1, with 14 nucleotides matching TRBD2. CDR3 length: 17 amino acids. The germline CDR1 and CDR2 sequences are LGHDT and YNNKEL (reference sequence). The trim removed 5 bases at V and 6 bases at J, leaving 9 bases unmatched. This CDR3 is CASSGTGTSGSSNEQFF. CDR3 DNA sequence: TGTGCCAGCAGCGGGACCGGGACTAGCGGGAGTTCCAATGAGCAGTTCTTC.

The CDR3 nucleotides are TGTGCCAGCAGTGACAGAGGGAACACTGAAGCTTTCTTT. Translating it yields CASSDRGNTEAFF. This chain links TRBV2 with TRBJ1-1; D uncertain. Germline-derived CDR1 and CDR2 are SNHLY and FYNNEI. Trimming pared 3 bases from V and 1 base from J, leaving 6 bases between. The CDR3 is 13 residues long.

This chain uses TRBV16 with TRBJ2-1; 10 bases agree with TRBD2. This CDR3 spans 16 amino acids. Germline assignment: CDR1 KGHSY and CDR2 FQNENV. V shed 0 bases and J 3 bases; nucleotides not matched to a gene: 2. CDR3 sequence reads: CASSQSASGGYNEQFF. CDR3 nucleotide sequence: TGTGCCAGCAGCCAATCGGCTAGCGGGGGCTACAATGAGCAGTTCTTC.

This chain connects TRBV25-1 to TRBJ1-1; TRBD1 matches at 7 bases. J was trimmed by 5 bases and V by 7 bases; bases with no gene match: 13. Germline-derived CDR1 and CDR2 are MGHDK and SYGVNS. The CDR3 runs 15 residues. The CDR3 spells CASMGSAQGETEAFF. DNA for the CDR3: TGTGCCAGCATGGGGTCGGCTCAGGGGGAGACTGAAGCTTTCTTT.

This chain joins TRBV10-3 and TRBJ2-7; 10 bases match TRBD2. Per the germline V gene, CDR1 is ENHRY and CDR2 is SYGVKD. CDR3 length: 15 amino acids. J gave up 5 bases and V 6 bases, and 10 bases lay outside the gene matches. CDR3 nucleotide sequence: TGTGCCATCAGAGACGTAGCGGGAGGCCCGGACGAGCAGTACTTC. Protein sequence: CAIRDVAGGPDEQYF.

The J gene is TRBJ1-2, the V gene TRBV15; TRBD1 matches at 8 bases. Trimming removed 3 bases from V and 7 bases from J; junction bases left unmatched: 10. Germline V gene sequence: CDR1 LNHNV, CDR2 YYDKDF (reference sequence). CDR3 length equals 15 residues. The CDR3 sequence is CATSSGRGQAAGYTF. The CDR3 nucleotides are TGTGCCACCAGCAGCGGACGGGGACAGGCAGCTGGCTACACCTTC. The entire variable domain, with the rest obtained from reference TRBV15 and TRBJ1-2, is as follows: DAMVIQNPRYQVTQFGKPVTLSCSQTLNHNVMYWYQQKSSQAPKLLFHYYDKDFNNEADTPDNFQSRRPNTSFCFLDIRSPGLGDTAMYLCATSSGRGQAAGYTFGSGTRLTVV.

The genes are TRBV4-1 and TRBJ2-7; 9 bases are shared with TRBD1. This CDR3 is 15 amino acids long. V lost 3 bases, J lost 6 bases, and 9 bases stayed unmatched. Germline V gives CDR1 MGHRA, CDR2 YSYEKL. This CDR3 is CASSQNPGQGGEQYF. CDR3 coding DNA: TGCGCCAGCAGCCAGAACCCGGGACAGGGCGGCGAGCAGTACTTC.

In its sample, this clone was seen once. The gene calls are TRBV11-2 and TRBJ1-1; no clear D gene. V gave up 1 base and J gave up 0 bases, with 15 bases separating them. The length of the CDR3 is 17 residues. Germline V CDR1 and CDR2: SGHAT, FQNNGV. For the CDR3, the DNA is TGTGCCAGCAGCTTAGTATTGAAGGGAGGAATGAACACTGAAGCTTTCTTT. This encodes CASSLVLKGGMNTEAFF.

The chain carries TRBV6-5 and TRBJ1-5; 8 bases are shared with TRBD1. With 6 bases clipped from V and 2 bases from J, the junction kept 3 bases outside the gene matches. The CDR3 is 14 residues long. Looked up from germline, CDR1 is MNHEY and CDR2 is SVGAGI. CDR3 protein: CASRVTGGNQPQHF. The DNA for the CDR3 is TGTGCCAGCAGGGTGACAGGGGGCAATCAGCCCCAGCATTTT.

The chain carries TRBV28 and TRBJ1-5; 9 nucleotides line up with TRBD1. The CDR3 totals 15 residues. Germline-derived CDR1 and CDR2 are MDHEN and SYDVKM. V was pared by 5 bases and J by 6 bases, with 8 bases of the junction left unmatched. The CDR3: CASSPPGGQGQPQHF. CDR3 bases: TGTGCCAGCAGTCCCCCGGGGGGACAGGGTCAGCCCCAGCATTTT.

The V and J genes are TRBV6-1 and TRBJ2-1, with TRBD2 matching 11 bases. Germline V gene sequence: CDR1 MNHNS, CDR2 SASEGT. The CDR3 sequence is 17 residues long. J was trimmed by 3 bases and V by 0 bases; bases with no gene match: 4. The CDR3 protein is CASSEARLAGNYNEQFF. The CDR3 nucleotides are TGTGCCAGCAGTGAAGCCCGACTAGCGGGGAACTACAATGAGCAGTTCTTC.

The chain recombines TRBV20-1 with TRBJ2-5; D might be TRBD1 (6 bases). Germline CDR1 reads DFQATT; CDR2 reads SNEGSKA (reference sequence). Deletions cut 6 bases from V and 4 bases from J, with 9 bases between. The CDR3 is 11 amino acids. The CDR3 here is CSAGDIETQYF. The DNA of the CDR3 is TGCAGTGCGGGGGACATAGAGACCCAGTACTTC.

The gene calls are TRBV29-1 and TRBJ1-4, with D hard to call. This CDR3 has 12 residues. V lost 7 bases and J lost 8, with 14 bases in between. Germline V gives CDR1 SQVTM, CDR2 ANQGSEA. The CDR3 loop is CSGLYAKEKLFF. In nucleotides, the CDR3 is TGCAGCGGATTATACGCGAAGGAAAAACTGTTTTTT.

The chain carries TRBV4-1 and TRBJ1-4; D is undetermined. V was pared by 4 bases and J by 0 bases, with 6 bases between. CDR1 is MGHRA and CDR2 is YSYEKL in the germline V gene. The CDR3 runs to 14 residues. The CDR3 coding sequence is TGCGCCAGCAGCCGTGCAGCAACTAATGAAAAACTGTTTTTT. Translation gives CASSRAATNEKLFF.

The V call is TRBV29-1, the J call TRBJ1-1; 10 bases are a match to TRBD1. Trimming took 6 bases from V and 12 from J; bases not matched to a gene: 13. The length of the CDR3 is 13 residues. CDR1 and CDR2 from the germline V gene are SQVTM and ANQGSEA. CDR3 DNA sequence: TGCAGCGTAGATGGGCCCTCGGACAGGGGGACTTTCTTT. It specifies CSVDGPSDRGTFF.

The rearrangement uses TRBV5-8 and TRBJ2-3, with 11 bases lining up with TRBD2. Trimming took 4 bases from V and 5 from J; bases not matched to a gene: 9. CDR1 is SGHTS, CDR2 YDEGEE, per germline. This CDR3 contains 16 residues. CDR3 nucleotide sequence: TGTGCCAGCAGCGCCAGGGTAGCGGGAGGGGGAGATACGCAGTATTTT. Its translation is CASSARVAGGGDTQYF.

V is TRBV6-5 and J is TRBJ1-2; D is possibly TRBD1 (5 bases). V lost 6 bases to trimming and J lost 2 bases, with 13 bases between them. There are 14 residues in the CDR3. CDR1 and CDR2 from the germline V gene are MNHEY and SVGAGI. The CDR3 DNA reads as TGTGCCAGCAGCCCCCAGGAGGGGAACTATGGCTACACCTTC. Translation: CASSPQEGNYGYTF.

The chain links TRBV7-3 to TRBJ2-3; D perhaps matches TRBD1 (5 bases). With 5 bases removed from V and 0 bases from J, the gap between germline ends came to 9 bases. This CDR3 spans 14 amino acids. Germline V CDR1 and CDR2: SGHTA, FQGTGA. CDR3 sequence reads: CASSPQGSTDTQYF. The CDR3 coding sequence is TGTGCCAGCAGCCCCCAGGGAAGCACAGATACGCAGTATTTT.

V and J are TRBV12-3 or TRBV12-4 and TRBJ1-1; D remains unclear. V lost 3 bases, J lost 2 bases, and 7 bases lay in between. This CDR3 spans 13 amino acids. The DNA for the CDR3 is TGTGCCAGCAGTTTTATCAGTAACACTGAAGCTTTCTTT. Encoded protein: CASSFISNTEAFF.